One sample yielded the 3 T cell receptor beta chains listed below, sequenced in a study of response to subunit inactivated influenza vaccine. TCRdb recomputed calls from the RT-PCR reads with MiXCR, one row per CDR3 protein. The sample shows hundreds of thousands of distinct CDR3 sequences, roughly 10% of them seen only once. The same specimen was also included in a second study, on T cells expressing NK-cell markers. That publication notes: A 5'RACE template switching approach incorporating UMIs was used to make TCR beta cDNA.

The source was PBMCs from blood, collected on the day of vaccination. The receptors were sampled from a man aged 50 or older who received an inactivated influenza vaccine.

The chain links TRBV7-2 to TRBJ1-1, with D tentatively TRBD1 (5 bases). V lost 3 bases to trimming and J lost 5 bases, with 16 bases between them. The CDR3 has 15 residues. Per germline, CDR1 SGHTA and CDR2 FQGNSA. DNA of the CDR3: TGTGCCAGCAGCTTTGGCGCCTCCCGGGGGACTGAAGCTTTCTTT. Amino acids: CASSFGASRGTEAFF.

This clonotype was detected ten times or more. The CDR3 spells CASSQEAPGYNEQFF. CDR3 nucleotide sequence: TGTGCCAGCAGCCAAGAGGCCCCGGGATACAATGAGCAGTTCTTC. This chain joins TRBV4-2 and TRBJ2-1; the D gene is possibly TRBD2 (5 bases). Per the germline V gene, CDR1 is LGHNA and CDR2 is YNFKEQ. The CDR3 loop spans 15 amino acids. V lost 0 bases to trimming and J lost 4 bases, with 10 bases between them.

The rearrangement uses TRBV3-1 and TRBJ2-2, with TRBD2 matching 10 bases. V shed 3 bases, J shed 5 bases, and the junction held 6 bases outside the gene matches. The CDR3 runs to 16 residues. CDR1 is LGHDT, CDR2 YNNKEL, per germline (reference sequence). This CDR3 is CASSHSSGSGTGELFF. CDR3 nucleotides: TGTGCCAGCAGCCATTCTAGCGGGAGTGGTACCGGGGAGCTGTTTTTT. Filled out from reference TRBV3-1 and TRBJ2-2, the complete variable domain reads DTAVSQTPKYLVTQMGNDKSIKCEQNLGHDTMYWYKQDSKKFLKIMFSYNNKELIINETVPNRFSPKSPDKAHLNLHINSLELGDSAVYFCASSHSSGSGTGELFFGEGSRLTVL.